This T cell receptor beta chain was documented in a study of blood T cell repertoires in COVID-19. Study context: The cDNA or gDNA used as material had been derived from T cells, B-cell-depleted T cells, or PBMCs.

The table came from immunoSEQ multiplex PCR; TCRdb's copy has only in-frame clones and leaves some out. This table holds 100,000 to 150,000 clones, 86% found once. CDR1 and CDR2 from the germline V gene are SGHDN and FVKESK. The CDR3 loop spans 17 amino acids. V shed 0 bases, J shed 3 bases, and the junction held 7 bases outside the gene matches. Adults between roughly 18 and 95 years of age took part from 20 to 25 US areas. The chain has TRBV14 and TRBJ2-4; 8 bases are a match to TRBD2. This TCR was recovered from a woman aged 50 to 65 who had recovered from COVID-19. The sample was PBMCs or T cells enriched from blood (not recorded which). CDR3 DNA sequence: TGTGCCAGCAGCCAAGATTGGACTAGCACCGACAAAAACATTCAGTACTTC. It is translated as CASSQDWTSTDKNIQYF.